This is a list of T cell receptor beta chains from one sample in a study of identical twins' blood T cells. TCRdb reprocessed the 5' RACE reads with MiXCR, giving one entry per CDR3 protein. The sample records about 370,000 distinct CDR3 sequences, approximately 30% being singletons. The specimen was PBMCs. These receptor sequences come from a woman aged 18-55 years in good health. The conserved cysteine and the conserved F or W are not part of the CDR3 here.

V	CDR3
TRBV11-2	ASSETPHEQY
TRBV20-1	SASPGVSETQY
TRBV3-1	ASSQGTRGDNEQF
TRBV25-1	ASSRGQSGFTQY
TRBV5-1	ASSLLVGVNEQF
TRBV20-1	SANMGGSNQPQH
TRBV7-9	TSSRGQGSGKLF
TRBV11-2	ASWGQGSYEQC
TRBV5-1	ASSPGTLTGELF
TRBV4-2	ASSQDSGTALT
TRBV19	ASSPGTLNEQF
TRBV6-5	ASSFPGGNTEAF
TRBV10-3	AIRPPETGRDGYT
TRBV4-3	ASSPYEGAENTEAF
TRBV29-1	SVEGPLRNTEAF
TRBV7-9	ASRYRDFDTQY
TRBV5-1	ASSLETSGRTGDTQY
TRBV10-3	AIGLAGGDEQF
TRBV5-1	ASSLALLAGDLLDTQY
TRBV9	ASSGPSREKLF
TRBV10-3	ATSESQGGTEAL
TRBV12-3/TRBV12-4	ASIQDTGELF